A selection of T cell receptor beta chains follows, all from one sample in a study of siplizumab effects on memory and regulatory T cells. Repertoires were generated with immunoSEQ multiplex PCR, while TCRdb's copy carries only in-frame clones and drops some. The sample has about 57,000 clones; around four fifths are singletons. Source material: memory CD4+ T cells sorted from blood. The receptors derive from a human donor in good health. Both conserved end residues are part of each CDR3. Only some rows state a clone size, as once, few, many or a class for expanded clones.

CDR3 length	clone size	V gene	J gene	CDR3 protein
14	-	TRBV5-4	TRBJ2-3	CASSLWGGRDLQYF
15	-	TRBV19	TRBJ1-5	CASRRDVATNQPQHF
14	once	TRBV30	TRBJ2-3	CAWSGRGRTDTQYF
15	-	TRBV6-5	TRBJ2-7	CASSSGGYRAYEQYF
18	-	TRBV4-2	TRBJ2-5	CASTERLAAGGNQETQYF
14	-	TRBV5-4	TRBJ2-7	CASSLRTGRNEQYF
16	-	TRBV4-1	TRBJ1-4	CASSQGDRFANEKLFF
13	-	TRBV5-4	TRBJ2-3	CASSSQTVGTQYF
11	few	TRBV2	TRBJ2-7	CASSEKREQYF
15	-	TRBV7-3	TRBJ1-2	CASSQREGSNYGYTF
16	-	TRBV9	TRBJ2-2	CASSNGQDANTGELFF
15	-	TRBV6-1	TRBJ1-4	CASSSSLGLNEKLFF